The sample holds many counts of the clone carrying this TCR beta chain. This record comes from a study of T-cell memory formation after mild COVID-19. The length of the CDR3 is 15 residues. The trim removed 3 bases at V and 5 bases at J, leaving 8 bases unmatched. Germline assignment: CDR1 SGHDT and CDR2 YYEEEE. TCRdb recomputed calls from the 5' RACE reads with MiXCR, one row per CDR3 protein. The profile shows fewer than 550,000 distinct CDR3 sequences, 20% of them singletons. The sequenced sample was PBMCs or a T cell subset sorted from them (not recorded which). The chain uses TRBV5-6 and TRBJ2-1; 7 bases agree with TRBD2. This TCR was recovered from an adult woman who had mild COVID-19 (a few samples of this study predate the infection). Cell type and time point are not known. CDR3 sequence reads: CASSSRLARDNEQFF. In nucleotides, the CDR3 is TGTGCCAGCAGCTCCAGACTAGCCCGGGACAATGAGCAGTTCTTC.